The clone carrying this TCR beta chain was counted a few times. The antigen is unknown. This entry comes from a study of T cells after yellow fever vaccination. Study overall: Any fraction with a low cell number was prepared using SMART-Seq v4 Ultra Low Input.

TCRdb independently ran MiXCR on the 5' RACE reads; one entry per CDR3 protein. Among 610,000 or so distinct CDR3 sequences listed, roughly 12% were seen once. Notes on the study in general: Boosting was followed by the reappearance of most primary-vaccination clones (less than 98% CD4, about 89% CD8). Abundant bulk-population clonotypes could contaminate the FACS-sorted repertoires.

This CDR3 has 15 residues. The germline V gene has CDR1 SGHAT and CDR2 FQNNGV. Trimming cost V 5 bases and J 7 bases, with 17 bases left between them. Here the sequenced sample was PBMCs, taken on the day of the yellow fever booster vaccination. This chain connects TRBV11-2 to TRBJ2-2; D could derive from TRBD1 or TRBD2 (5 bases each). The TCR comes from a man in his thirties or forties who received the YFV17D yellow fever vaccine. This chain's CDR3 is CASSVLGPGRGELFF. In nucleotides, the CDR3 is TGTGCCAGCAGCGTACTAGGCCCGGGACGCGGGGAGCTGTTTTTT.